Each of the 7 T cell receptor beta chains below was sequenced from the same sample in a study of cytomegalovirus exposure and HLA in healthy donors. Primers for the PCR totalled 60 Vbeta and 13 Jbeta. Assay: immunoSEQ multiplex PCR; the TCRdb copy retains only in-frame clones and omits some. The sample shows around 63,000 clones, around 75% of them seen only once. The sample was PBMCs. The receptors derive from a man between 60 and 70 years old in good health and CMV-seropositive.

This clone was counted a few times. The CDR3 bases are TGTGCCAGCACCCCCTCGACTTTGGACTCCTACGAGCAGTACTTC. It specifies CASTPSTLDSYEQYF. This chain links TRBV6-1 with TRBJ2-7; no firm D call. Trimming pared 7 bases from V and 0 bases from J, leaving 16 bases between. The CDR3 covers 15 residues. CDR1 and CDR2 from the germline V gene are MNHNS and SASEGT.

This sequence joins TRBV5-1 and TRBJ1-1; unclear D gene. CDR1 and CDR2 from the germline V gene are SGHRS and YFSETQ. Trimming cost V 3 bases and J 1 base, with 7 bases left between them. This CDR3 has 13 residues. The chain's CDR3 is CASSYSGNTEAFF. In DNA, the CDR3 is TGCGCCAGCAGCTATAGTGGGAACACTGAAGCTTTCTTT.

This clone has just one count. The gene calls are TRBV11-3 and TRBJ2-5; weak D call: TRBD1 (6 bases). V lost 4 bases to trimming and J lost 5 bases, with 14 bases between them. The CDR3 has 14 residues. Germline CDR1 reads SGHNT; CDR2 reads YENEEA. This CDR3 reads CASSSPGQEETQYF. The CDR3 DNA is TGTGCCAGCAGCTCTCCGGGACAAGAGGAGACCCAGTACTTC.

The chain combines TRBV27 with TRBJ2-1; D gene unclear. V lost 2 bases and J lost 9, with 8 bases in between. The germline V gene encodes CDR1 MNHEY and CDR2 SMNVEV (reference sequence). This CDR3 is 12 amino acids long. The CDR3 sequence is CASSLGPGEQFF. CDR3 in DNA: TGTGCCAGCAGTTTAGGGCCAGGTGAGCAGTTCTTC.

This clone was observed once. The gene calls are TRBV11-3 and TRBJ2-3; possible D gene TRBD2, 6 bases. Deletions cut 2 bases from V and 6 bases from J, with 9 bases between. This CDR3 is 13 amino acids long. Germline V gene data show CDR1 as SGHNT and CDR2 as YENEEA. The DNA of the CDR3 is TGTGCCAGCAGCTTATGGGGGGACGATACGCAGTATTTT. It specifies CASSLWGDDTQYF. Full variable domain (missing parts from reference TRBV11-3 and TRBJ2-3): EAGVVQSPRYKIIEKKQPVAFWCNPISGHNTLYWYLQNLGQGPELLIRYENEEAVDDSQLPKDRFSAERLKGVDSTLKIQPAELGDSAVYLCASSLWGDDTQYFGPGTRLTVL.

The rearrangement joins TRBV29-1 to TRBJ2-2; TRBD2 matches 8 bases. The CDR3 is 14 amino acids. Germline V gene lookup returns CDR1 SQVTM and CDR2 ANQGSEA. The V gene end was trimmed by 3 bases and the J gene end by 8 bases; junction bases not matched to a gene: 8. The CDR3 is CSVDSGSASGELFF. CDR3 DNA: TGCAGCGTTGACAGCGGGAGTGCTTCTGGGGAGCTGTTTTTT.

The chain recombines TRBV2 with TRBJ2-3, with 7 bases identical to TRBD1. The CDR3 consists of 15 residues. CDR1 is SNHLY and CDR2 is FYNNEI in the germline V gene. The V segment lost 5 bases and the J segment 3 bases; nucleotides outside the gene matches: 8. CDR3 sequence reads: CASSKRTGATDTQYF. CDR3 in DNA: TGTGCCAGCAGTAAAAGGACAGGAGCGACAGATACGCAGTATTTT.